Sequencing of this T cell receptor beta chain was carried out in a study of blood T cell repertoires in COVID-19. J lost 6 bases, V lost 7 bases, and 8 bases had no gene match. The germline V gene has CDR1 MDHEN and CDR2 SYDVKM. The CDR3 runs to 14 residues. Participant-given clinical history determined each cohort assignment. TCRdb's copy holds only in-frame clones and misses some; the assay was immunoSEQ multiplex PCR. Of some 250,000 clones in the sample, approximately 90% are singletons; the top ten hold about 2.3%. The clonotype originates from a woman in her thirties or forties with acute COVID-19. The chain recombines TRBV28 with TRBJ1-1; 10 positions match TRBD1. The specimen was PBMCs or T cells enriched from blood (not recorded which). CDR3 region: CASMLTGGASEAFF. Written as DNA, the CDR3 is TGTGCCAGCATGCTGACAGGGGGCGCATCTGAAGCTTTCTTT.